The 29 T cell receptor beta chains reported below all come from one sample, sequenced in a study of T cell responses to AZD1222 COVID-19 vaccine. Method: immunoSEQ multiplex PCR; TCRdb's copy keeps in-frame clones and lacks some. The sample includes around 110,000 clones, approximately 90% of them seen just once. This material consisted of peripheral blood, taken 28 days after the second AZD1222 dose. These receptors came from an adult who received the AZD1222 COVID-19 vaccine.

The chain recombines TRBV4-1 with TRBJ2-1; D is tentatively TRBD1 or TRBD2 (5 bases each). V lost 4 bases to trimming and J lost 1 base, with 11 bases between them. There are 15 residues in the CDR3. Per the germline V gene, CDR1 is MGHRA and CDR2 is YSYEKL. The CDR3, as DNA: TGCGCCAGCAGCCCACAGGAGGCTTCCTACAATGAGCAGTTCTTC. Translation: CASSPQEASYNEQFF.

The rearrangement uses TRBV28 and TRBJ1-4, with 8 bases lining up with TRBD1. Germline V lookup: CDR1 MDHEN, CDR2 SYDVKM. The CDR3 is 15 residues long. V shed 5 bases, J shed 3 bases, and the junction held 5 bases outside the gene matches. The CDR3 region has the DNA TGTGCCAGCAGTCCCTCGGACAGGGCTAATGAAAAACTGTTTTTT. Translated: CASSPSDRANEKLFF.

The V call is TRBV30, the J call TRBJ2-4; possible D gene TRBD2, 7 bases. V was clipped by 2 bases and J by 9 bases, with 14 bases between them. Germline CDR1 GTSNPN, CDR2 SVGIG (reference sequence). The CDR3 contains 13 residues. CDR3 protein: CAWSKGGTSIQYF. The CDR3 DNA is TGTGCCTGGAGTAAGGGGGGGACCAGCATTCAGTACTTC.

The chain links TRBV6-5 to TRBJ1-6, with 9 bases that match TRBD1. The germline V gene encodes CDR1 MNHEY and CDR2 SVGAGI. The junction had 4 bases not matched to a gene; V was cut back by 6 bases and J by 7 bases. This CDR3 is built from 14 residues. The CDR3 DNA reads TGTGCCAGCAGCACAGGGGGCAAGAATTCACCCCTCCACTTT. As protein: CASSTGGKNSPLHF.

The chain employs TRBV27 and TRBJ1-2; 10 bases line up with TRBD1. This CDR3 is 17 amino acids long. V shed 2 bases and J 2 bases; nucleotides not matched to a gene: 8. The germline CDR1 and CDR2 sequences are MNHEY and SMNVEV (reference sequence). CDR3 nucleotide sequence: TGTGCCAGCAGTTTAACATCATGGGACAGGGGCAACTATGGCTACACCTTC. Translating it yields CASSLTSWDRGNYGYTF.

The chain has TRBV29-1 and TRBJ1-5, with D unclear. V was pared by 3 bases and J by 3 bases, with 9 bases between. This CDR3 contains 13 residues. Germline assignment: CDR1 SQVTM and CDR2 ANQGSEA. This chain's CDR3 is CSVEVGYNQPQHF. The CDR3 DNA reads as TGCAGCGTTGAGGTTGGGTACAATCAGCCCCAGCATTTT.

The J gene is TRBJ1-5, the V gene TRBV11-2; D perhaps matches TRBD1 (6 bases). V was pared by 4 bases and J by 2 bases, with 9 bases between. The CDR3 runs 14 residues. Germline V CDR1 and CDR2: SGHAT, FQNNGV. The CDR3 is CASSSSGGNQPQHF. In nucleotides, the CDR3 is TGTGCCAGCAGCTCTTCAGGGGGCAATCAGCCCCAGCATTTT. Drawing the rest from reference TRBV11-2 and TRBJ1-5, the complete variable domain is EAGVAQSPRYKIIEKRQSVAFWCNPISGHATLYWYQQILGQGPKLLIQFQNNGVVDDSQLPKDRFSAERLKGVDSTLKIQPAKLEDSAVYLCASSSSGGNQPQHFGDGTRLSIL.

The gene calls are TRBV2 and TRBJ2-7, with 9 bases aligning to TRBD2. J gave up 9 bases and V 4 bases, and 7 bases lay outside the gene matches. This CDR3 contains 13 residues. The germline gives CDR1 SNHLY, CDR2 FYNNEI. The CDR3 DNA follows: TGTGCCAGCAGTGGGGGTAGCGGGAGTTCGCAGTACTTC. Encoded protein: CASSGGSGSSQYF.

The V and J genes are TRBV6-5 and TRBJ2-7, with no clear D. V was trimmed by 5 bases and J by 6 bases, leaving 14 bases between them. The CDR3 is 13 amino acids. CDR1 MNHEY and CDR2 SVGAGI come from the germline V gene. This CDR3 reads CASSRLGSSEQYF. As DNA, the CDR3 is TGTGCCAGCAGTAGGCTAGGGTCGAGCGAGCAGTACTTC.

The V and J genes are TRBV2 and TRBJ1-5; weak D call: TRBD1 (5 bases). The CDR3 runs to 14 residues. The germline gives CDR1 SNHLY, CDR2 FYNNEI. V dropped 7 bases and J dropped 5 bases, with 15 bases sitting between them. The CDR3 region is CASTEPGGDQPQHF. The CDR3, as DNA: TGTGCCAGCACCGAACCGGGGGGAGATCAGCCCCAGCATTTT.

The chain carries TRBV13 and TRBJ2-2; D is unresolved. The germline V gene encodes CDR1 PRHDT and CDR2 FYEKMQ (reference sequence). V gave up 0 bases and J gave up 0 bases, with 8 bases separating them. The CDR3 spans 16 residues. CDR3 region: CASSLGLQPNTGELFF. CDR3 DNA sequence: TGTGCCAGCAGCTTAGGTTTACAGCCGAACACCGGGGAGCTGTTTTTT.

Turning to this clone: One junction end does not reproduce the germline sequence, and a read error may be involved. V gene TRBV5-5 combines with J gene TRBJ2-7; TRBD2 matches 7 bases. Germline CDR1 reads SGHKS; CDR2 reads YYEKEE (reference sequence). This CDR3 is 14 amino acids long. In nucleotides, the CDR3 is TGTGCCAGCAGCTTGGCCGATCCAGGGACTACCACCATCTTC. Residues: CASSLADPGTTTIF. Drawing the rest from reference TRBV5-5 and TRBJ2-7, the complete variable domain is DAGVTQSPTHLIKTRGQQVTLRCSPISGHKSVSWYQQVLGQGPQFIFQYYEKEERGRGNFPDRFSARQFPNYSSELNVNALLLGDSALYLCASSLADPGTTTIFGPGTRLTVT.

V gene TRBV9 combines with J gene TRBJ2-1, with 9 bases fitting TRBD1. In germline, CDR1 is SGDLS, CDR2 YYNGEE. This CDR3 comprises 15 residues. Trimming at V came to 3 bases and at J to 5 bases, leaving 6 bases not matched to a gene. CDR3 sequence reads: CASSAPGTGHNEQFF. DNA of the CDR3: TGTGCCAGCAGCGCCCCCGGGACAGGGCACAATGAGCAGTTCTTC.

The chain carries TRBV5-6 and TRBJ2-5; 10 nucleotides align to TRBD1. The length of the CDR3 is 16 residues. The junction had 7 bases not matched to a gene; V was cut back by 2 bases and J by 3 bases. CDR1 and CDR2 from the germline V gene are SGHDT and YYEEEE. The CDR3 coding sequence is TGTGCCAGCAGCTTCGCCGGGACAGGGGACGAAGAGACCCAGTACTTC. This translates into CASSFAGTGDEETQYF.

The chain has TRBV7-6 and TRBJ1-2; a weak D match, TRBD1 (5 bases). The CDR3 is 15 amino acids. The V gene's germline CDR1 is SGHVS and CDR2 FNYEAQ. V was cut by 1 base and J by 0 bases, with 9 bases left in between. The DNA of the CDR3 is TGTGCCAGCAGCTTAGGCGGGGCAGCTAACTATGGCTACACCTTC. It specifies CASSLGGAANYGYTF.

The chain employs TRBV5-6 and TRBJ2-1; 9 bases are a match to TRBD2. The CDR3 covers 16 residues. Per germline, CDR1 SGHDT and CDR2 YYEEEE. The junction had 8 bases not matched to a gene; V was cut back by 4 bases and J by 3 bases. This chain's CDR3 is CASSRRLAGLYNEQFF. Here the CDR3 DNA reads TGTGCCAGCAGCCGGAGGCTAGCGGGGCTCTACAATGAGCAGTTCTTC.

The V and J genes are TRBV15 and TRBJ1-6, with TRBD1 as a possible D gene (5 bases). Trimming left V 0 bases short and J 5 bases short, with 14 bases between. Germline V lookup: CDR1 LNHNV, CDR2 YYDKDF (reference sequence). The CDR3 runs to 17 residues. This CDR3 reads CATSRDLMAGHNSPLHF. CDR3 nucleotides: TGTGCCACCAGCAGAGATCTGATGGCAGGGCATAATTCACCCCTCCACTTT.

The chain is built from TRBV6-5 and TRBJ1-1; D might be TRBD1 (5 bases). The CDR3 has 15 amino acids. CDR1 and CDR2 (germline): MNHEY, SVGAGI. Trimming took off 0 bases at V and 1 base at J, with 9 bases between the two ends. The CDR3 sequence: CASSYSIQANTEAFF. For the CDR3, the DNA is TGTGCCAGCAGTTACTCGATACAGGCGAACACTGAAGCTTTCTTT.

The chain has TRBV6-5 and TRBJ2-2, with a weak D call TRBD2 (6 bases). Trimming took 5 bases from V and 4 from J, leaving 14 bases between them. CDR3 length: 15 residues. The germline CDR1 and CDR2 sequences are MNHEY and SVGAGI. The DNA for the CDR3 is TGTGCCAGCAGTACCGGGACTCCCGTCACCGGGGAGCTGTTTTTT. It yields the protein CASSTGTPVTGELFF.

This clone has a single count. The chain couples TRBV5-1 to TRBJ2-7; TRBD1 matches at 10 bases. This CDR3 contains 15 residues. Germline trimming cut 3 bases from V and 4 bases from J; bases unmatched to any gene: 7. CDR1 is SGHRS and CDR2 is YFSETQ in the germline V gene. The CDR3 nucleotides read TGCGCCAGCAGCTCCTGGGGGACAGGGGATTACGAGCAGTACTTC. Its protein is CASSSWGTGDYEQYF.

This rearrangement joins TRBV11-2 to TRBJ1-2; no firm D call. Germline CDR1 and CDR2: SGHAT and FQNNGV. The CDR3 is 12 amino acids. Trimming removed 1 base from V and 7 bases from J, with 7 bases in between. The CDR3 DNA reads TGTGCCAGCAGCTTAGTAGGTCCTGGCTACACCTTC. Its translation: CASSLVGPGYTF.

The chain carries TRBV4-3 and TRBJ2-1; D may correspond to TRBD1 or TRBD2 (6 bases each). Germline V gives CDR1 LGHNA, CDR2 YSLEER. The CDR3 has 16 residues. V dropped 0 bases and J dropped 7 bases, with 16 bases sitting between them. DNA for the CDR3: TGCGCCAGCAGCCAAGACTGGGGGGCCAAAGGGAATGAGCAGTTCTTC. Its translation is CASSQDWGAKGNEQFF.

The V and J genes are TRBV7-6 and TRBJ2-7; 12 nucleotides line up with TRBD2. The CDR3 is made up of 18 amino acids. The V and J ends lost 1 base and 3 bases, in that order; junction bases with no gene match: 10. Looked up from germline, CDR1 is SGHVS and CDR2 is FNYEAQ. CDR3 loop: CASSLVDSSGRAFYEQYF. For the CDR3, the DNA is TGTGCCAGCAGCTTAGTGGATTCTAGCGGGAGGGCATTCTACGAGCAGTACTTC.

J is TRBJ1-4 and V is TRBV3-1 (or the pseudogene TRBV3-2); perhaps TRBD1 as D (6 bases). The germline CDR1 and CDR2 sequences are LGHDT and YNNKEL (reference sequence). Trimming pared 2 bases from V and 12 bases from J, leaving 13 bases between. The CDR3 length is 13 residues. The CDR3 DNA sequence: TGTGCCAGCAGCCAAAAGGCAGGGGCGCAACTGTTTTTT. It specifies CASSQKAGAQLFF.

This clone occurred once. CDR3 residues: CASSPYRGLVKSETQYF. DNA of the CDR3: TGTGCCAGTAGTCCTTACAGGGGGTTAGTGAAGTCGGAGACCCAGTACTTC. V is TRBV19 and J is TRBJ2-5; 8 bases are shared with TRBD1. From germline, CDR1 is LNHDA and CDR2 SQIVND (reference sequence). The CDR3 sequence is 17 residues long. The ends lost 5 bases at V and 5 bases at J; junction bases unmatched: 16.

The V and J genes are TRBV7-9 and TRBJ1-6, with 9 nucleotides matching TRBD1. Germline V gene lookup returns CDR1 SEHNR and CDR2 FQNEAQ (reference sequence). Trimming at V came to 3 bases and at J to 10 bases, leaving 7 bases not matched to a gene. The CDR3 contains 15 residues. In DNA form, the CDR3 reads TGTGCCAGCAGCTTGGGGGACAGGGTGCGGTCACCCCTCCACTTT. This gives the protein CASSLGDRVRSPLHF.

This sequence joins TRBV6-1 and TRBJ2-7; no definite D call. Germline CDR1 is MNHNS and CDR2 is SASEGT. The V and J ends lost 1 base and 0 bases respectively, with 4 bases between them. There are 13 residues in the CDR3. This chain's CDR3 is CASSEDRSYEQYF. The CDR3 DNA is TGTGCCAGCAGTGAAGACCGCTCCTACGAGCAGTACTTC.

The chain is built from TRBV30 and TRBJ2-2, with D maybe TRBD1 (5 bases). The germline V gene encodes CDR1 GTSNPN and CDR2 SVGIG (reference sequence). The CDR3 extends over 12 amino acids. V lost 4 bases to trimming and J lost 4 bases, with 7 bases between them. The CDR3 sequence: CAWNRGTGELFF. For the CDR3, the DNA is TGTGCCTGGAATAGGGGCACCGGGGAGCTGTTTTTT. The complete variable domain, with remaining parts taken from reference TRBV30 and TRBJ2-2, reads SQTIHQWPATLVQPVGSPLSLECTVEGTSNPNLYWYRQAAGRGLQLLFYSVGIGQISSEVPQNLSASRPQDRQFILSSKKLLLSDSGFYLCAWNRGTGELFFGEGSRLTVL.

In DNA form, the CDR3 reads TGTGCCTGGGGGCGGGGAGGCTATGGCTACACCTTC. Amino acid sequence: CAWGRGGYGYTF. This rearrangement joins TRBV30 to TRBJ1-2; the D is unclear. V was trimmed by 5 bases and J by 4 bases, leaving 11 bases between them. This CDR3 has 12 residues. The germline gives CDR1 GTSNPN, CDR2 SVGIG (reference sequence).